This TCR beta chain was recovered during a study of T cell repertoires in cytomegalovirus infection. Findings and limits, study-wide: Carriers of CMV plus the relevant HLA were identified by cumulative public TCR beta family frequency.

Note on this clonotype: Its antigen is unknown.

The V gene lost 2 bases and the J gene lost 7 bases, with 14 bases spanning the gap. This CDR3 has 15 amino acids. CDR1 is SEHNR and CDR2 is FQNEAQ in the germline V gene (reference sequence). Via MiXCR, TCRdb re-called the reads, giving one row per CDR3 protein. The data show tens of thousands of distinct CDR3 sequences, roughly 40% seen once. This sequence joins TRBV7-9 and TRBJ1-4, with a weak D call TRBD1 (6 bases). This receptor was obtained from a human donor in good health (CMV status not recorded). Some clones in this sample may be carry-over from other donors' samples. Specimen: CD8+ T cells from cultured PBMCs, collected from culture after CMV antigen stimulation. CDR3 residues: CASSLIRGRVEKLFF. In DNA form, the CDR3 reads TGTGCCAGCAGCTTAATCCGGGGGCGGGTTGAAAAACTGTTTTTT.